A selection of T cell receptor beta chains follows, all from one sample in a study of blood T cell repertoires in COVID-19. Assay: immunoSEQ multiplex PCR; the TCRdb copy retains only in-frame clones and omits some. The sample yields about 350,000 clones, more than 75% seen once. Sequences were obtained from peripheral blood. The receptors were sampled from a woman younger than 35 who had recovered from COVID-19. The CDR3 runs from the conserved cysteine through the conserved F or W. The D gene is left open where the match is weak. Rows give clone size only sometimes, using once, few, many, or a class for an expanded clone.

d_call,clone_size,v_call,j_call,cdr3_aa,cdr3_nt
TRBD2,once,TRBV11-2,TRBJ2-1,CASSLSEGRAFFNEQFF,TGTGCCAGCAGCCTTTCGGAAGGGAGGGCCTTTTTCAATGAGCAGTTCTTC
NA,NA,TRBV5-6,TRBJ1-4,CASSFGTSMRKLFF,TGTGCCAGCAGCTTTGGGACATCAATGAGGAAACTGTTTTTT
TRBD2,NA,TRBV5-8,TRBJ2-5,CASSSGLAGAAETQYF,TGTGCCAGCAGCTCTGGACTAGCGGGAGCCGCAGAGACCCAGTACTTC
NA,NA,TRBV16,TRBJ1-1,CASSPRTSRDSEAFF,TGTGCCAGCAGCCCGAGGACCTCGCGGGATTCTGAAGCTTTCTTT
NA,NA,TRBV10-3,TRBJ2-1,CAISDPGERAGIFNEQFF,TGTGCCATCAGTGATCCCGGCGAGCGGGCGGGGATTTTCAATGAGCAGTTCTTC
NA,once,TRBV30,TRBJ1-5,CAWSHAVYSNQPQHF,TGTGCCTGGAGTCACGCAGTTTATAGCAATCAGCCCCAGCATTTT
NA,once,TRBV9,TRBJ1-1,CASSAGGGRQNTEAFF,TGTGCCAGCAGCGCCGGGGGAGGGCGACAAAACACTGAAGCTTTCTTT
TRBD1,once,TRBV5-1,TRBJ2-2,CASSATGGSTGELFF,TGCGCCAGCAGCGCGACAGGGGGAAGTACCGGGGAGCTGTTTTTT
TRBD2,NA,TRBV7-9,TRBJ2-1,CASSRPGLAGGNEQFF,TGTGCCAGCAGTCGCCCGGGACTAGCGGGAGGCAATGAGCAGTTCTTC
NA,NA,TRBV6-5,TRBJ1-1,CASSYSVRGGAEAFF,TGTGCCAGCAGTTACTCAGTCCGAGGCGGCGCTGAAGCTTTCTTT
TRBD2,NA,TRBV18,TRBJ2-2,CASFPGLAANTGELFF,TGTGCCAGCTTCCCGGGACTAGCGGCGAACACCGGGGAGCTGTTTTTT
TRBD2,NA,TRBV10-2,TRBJ2-1,CASRGKTSGYNEQFF,TGCGCCAGCAGGGGGAAGACTAGCGGGTACAATGAGCAGTTCTTC
NA,NA,TRBV3-1/TRBV3-2,TRBJ1-1,CASSQHYRTVAFF,TGTGCCAGCAGCCAACACTACAGGACAGTGGCTTTCTTT
NA,NA,TRBV6-2/TRBV6-3,TRBJ1-5,CASSLRDQPQHF,TGTGCCAGCAGTCTGAGAGATCAGCCCCAGCATTTT
TRBD1,NA,TRBV11-2,TRBJ1-2,CASSPTGYGYTF,TGTGCCAGCAGCCCGACAGGGTATGGCTACACCTTC
NA,NA,TRBV7-2,TRBJ1-6,CASRGDARRASPLHF,TGTGCCAGCAGAGGGGACGCGAGGAGGGCCTCACCCCTCCACTTT
TRBD2,NA,TRBV5-1,TRBJ2-1,CASRPMGELAGAYNEQFF,TGCGCCAGCAGACCGATGGGAGAACTAGCGGGAGCATACAATGAGCAGTTCTTC
NA,NA,TRBV7-2,TRBJ2-3,CASSLNPLPSLGDTQYF,TGTGCCAGCAGCTTAAACCCCCTTCCTAGCTTGGGGGATACGCAGTATTTT
TRBD1,NA,TRBV7-9,TRBJ1-1,CASVKQGPRVSTEAFF,TGTGCCAGCGTCAAACAGGGGCCACGGGTCAGCACTGAAGCTTTCTTT
NA,NA,TRBV6-5,TRBJ2-2,CATRGSRTGELFF,TGTGCCACCCGGGGGAGTCGGACCGGGGAGCTGTTTTTT
TRBD2,NA,TRBV11-3,TRBJ2-1,CASSLVGDSGRNEQFF,TGTGCCAGCAGCTTAGTAGGAGATAGCGGGAGGAATGAGCAGTTCTTC
NA,NA,TRBV7-2,TRBJ1-2,CASSWKQGGGYGYTF,TGTGCCAGCAGCTGGAAACAGGGTGGAGGTTATGGCTACACCTTC
NA,NA,TRBV19,TRBJ2-1,CASSIGDWNEQFF,TGTGCCAGTAGTATAGGCGATTGGAATGAGCAGTTCTTC
NA,NA,TRBV6-5,TRBJ1-5,CASRPTGFGQPQHF,TGTGCCAGCAGACCAACAGGGTTCGGTCAGCCCCAGCATTTT
NA,NA,TRBV4-3,TRBJ1-4,CASSGGPGNEKLFF,TGCGCCAGCAGCGGTGGGCCAGGGAATGAAAAACTGTTTTTT
TRBD1,once,TRBV5-1,TRBJ1-4,CASSRDRRTSTNEKLFF,TGCGCCAGCAGCCGGGACAGGAGAACCTCAACTAATGAAAAACTGTTTTTT
NA,NA,TRBV28,TRBJ1-2,CASRRTVYGYTF,TGTGCCAGCAGACGGACAGTATATGGCTACACCTTC
TRBD2,NA,TRBV13,TRBJ2-2,CASSLRVAGTGELFF,TGTGCCAGCAGCTTAAGGGTAGCGGGCACCGGGGAGCTGTTTTTT
NA,NA,TRBV7-9,TRBJ2-1,CASSLGGEPYNEQFF,TGTGCCAGCAGCTTAGGCGGGGAACCCTACAATGAGCAGTTCTTC
NA,NA,TRBV5-1,TRBJ2-3,CASSIGQGGDTQYF,TGCGCCAGCAGCATCGGACAGGGAGGGGATACGCAGTATTTT
NA,NA,TRBV5-4,TRBJ2-5,CASSRKQGLGETQYF,TGTGCCAGCAGCCGGAAACAGGGTCTCGGGGAGACCCAGTACTTC